The clone carrying this T cell receptor (beta chain) was found many times. As yet, its antigen is unknown. The second PCR ran about 6 to 12 cycles with a sample-barcoded 5' primer and J-beta primers. With 12 random nucleotides, a template-switch adaptor tagged each individual cDNA molecule. Using its own MiXCR run on the 5' RACE reads, TCRdb lists one record per CDR3 protein. Of approximately 810,000 distinct CDR3 sequences listed, under 30% were seen once; the top ten hold around 15%. Deletions cut 4 bases from V and 4 bases from J, with 20 bases between. The CDR3 extends over 17 amino acids. Germline lookup yields CDR1 LGHNA and CDR2 YNFKEQ. This sample was taken from a study of blood T cells in healthy people across ages. Study-level findings and limits: Unknown donor CMV status possibly confounded expanded clonotype changes. Age showed a roughly linear inverse relationship with TCR beta diversity per million T cells.

The chain uses TRBV4-2 and TRBJ2-1, with D possibly called TRBD1 or TRBD2 (5 bases each). The sequencing input was blood. The TCR originated in a woman aged 80 or over in good health. CDR3 bases: TGTGCCAGCAGCCTACCTCCCTCGGGGCTAGCATACAATGAGCAGTTCTTC. Translation: CASSLPPSGLAYNEQFF.